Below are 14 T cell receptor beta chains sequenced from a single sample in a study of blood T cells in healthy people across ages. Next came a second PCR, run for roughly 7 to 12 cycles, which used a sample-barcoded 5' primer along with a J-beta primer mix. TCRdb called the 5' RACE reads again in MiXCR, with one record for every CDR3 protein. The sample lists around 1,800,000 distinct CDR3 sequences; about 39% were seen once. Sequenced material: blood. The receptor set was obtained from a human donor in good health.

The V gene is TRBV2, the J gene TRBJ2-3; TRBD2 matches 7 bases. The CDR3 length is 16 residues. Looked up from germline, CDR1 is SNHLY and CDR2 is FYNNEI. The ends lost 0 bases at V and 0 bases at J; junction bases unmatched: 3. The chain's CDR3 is CASSEAWEGSTDTQYF. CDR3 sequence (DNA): TGTGCCAGCAGTGAAGCCTGGGAGGGGAGCACAGATACGCAGTATTTT.

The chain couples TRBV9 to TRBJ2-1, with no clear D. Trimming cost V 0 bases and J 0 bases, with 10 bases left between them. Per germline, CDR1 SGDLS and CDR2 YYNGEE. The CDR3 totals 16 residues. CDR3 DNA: TGTGCCAGCAGCGTAGATGATACCCTCTCCTACAATGAGCAGTTCTTC. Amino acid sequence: CASSVDDTLSYNEQFF.

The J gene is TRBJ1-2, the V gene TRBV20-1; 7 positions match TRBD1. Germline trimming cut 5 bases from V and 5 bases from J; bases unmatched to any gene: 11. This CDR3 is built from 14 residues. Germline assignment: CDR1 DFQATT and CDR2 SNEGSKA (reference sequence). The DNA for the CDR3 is TGCAGTGCTGAGTACCGGGACAGCGATTATGGCTACACCTTC. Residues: CSAEYRDSDYGYTF.

This CDR3 reads CSALTGATDTQYF. In nucleotides, the CDR3 is TGCAGCGCCCTTACAGGGGCCACAGATACGCAGTATTTT. The chain uses TRBV29-1 and TRBJ2-3, with 7 positions matching TRBD1. Trimming removed 7 bases from V and 2 bases from J; junction bases left unmatched: 6. Germline V CDR1 and CDR2: SQVTM, ANQGSEA. This CDR3 region has 13 residues.

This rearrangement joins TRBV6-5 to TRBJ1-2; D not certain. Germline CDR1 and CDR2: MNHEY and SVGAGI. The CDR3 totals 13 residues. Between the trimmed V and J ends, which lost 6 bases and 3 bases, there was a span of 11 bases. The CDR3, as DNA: TGTGCCAGCAGGCGCCCGGTCGACTATGGCTACACCTTC. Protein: CASRRPVDYGYTF.

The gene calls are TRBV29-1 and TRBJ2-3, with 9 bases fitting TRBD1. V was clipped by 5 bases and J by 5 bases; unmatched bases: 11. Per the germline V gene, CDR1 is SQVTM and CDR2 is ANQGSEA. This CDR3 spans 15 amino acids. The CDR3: CSVLGYRGPIDTQYF. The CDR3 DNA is TGCAGCGTTCTCGGTTACAGGGGGCCTATAGATACGCAGTATTTT.

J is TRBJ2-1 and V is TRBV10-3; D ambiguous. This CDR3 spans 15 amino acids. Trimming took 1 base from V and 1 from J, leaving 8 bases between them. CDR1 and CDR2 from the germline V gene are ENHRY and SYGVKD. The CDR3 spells CAISEFKESYNEQFF. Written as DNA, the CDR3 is TGTGCCATCAGTGAGTTTAAGGAGTCCTACAATGAGCAGTTCTTC.

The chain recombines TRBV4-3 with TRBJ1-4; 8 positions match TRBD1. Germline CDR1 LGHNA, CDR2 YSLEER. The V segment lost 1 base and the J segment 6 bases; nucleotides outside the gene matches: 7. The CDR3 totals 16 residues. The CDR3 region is CASSQGAGGRYEKLFF. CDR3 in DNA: TGCGCCAGCAGCCAAGGGGCAGGGGGCCGGTATGAAAAACTGTTTTTT.

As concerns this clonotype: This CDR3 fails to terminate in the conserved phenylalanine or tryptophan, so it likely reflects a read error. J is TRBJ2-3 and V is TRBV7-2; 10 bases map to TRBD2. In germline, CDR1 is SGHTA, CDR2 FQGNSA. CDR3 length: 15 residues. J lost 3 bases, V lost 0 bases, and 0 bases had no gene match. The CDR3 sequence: CASSLASGGTDTQYY. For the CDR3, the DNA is TGTGCCAGCAGCTTAGCTAGCGGGGGGACAGATACGCAGTATTAT.

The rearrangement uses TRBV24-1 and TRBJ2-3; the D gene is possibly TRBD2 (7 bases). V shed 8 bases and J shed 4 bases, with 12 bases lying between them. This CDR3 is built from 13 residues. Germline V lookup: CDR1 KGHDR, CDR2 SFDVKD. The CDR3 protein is CATIGGPPDTQYF. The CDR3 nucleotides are TGTGCCACCATCGGGGGGCCACCAGATACGCAGTATTTT.

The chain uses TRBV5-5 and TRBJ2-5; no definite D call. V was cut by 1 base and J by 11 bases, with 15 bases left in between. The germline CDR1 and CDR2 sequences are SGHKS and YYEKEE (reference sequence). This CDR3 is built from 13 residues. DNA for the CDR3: TGTGCCAGCAGCTTGTCTGGGGATTACGGGCAGTACTTC. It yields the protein CASSLSGDYGQYF.

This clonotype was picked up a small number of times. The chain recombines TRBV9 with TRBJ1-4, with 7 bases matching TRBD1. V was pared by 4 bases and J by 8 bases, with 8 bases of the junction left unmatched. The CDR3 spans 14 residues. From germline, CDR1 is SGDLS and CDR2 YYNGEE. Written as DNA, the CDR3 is TGTGCCAGCAGCCTGCGGGACAGCCGGGAAAAACTGTTTTTT. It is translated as CASSLRDSREKLFF.

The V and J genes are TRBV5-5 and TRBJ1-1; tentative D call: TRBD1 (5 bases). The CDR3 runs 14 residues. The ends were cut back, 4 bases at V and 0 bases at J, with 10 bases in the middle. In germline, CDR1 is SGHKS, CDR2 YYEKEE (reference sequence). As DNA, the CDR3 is TGTGCCAGCAGCCCGGACAACATGAACACTGAAGCTTTCTTT. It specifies CASSPDNMNTEAFF.

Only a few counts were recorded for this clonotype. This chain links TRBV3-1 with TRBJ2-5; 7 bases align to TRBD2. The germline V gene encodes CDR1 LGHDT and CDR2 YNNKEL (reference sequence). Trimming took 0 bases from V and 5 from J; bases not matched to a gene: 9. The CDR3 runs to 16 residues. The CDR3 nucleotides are TGTGCCAGCAGCCAAGAATTCGTGGGGAGGGTGGAGACCCAGTACTTC. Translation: CASSQEFVGRVETQYF.